The 5 T cell receptor beta chains reported below all come from one sample, sequenced in a study of Ad26.COV2.S vaccination and SARS-CoV-2 variants. TCRdb keeps only in-frame clones here, not all; method: immunoSEQ multiplex PCR. The sample shows 200,000 to 300,000 clones, 88% of them seen only once. The treatment denotes: around 19 received Ad26.COV2.S at low or high dose, single or two shots; several received placebo; per-sample allocation not given. Sample collection was performed on day 63 after the first vaccine or placebo injection. The input for sequencing was peripheral blood, taken in a trial of Ad26.COV2.S vaccine versus placebo. These receptors originate from a person between 18 and 60 years old who received the Ad26.COV2.S COVID-19 vaccine or a placebo.

The V call is TRBV28, the J call TRBJ1-2, with TRBD1 matching 7 bases. V shed 5 bases and J 4 bases; nucleotides not matched to a gene: 10. This CDR3 spans 15 amino acids. Germline CDR1 MDHEN, CDR2 SYDVKM. The CDR3 DNA sequence: TGTGCCAGCAGTCCCGAGGGACAGAGTCTCTATGGCTACACCTTC. Protein product: CASSPEGQSLYGYTF.

The J gene is TRBJ2-7, the V gene TRBV5-1; 7 bases line up with TRBD1. Germline trimming cut 6 bases from V and 4 bases from J; bases unmatched to any gene: 10. This CDR3 contains 14 residues. The V gene's germline CDR1 is SGHRS and CDR2 YFSETQ. This CDR3 is CASTEIAQGYEQYF. The CDR3 DNA reads TGCGCCAGCACGGAGATTGCACAGGGGTACGAGCAGTACTTC.

The chain uses TRBV5-6 and TRBJ2-3; tentative D call: TRBD2 (5 bases). V dropped 0 bases and J dropped 0 bases, with 8 bases sitting between them. The CDR3 is 15 residues long. Per germline, CDR1 SGHDT and CDR2 YYEEEE. The CDR3 sequence is CASSLELASTDTQYF. CDR3 DNA: TGTGCCAGCAGCTTGGAGCTAGCTAGCACAGATACGCAGTATTTT. Complete variable domain (other parts from reference TRBV5-6 and TRBJ2-3): DAGVTQSPTHLIKTRGQQVTLRCSPKSGHDTVSWYQQALGQGPQFIFQYYEEEERQRGNFPDRFSGHQFPNYSSELNVNALLLGDSALYLCASSLELASTDTQYFGPGTRLTVL.

This chain joins TRBV6-6 and TRBJ1-3; unclear D gene. The CDR3 consists of 14 residues. Germline-derived CDR1 and CDR2 are MNHNY and SVGAGI (reference sequence). Trimming left V 6 bases short and J 4 bases short, with 13 bases between. The CDR3 DNA follows: TGTGCCAGCAGCCCGAACTCACAGGGAAACACCATATATTTT. This encodes CASSPNSQGNTIYF.

The chain combines TRBV9 with TRBJ1-2, with 7 bases aligning to TRBD1. This CDR3 is built from 15 residues. V dropped 3 bases and J dropped 1; count of bases not matched to a gene: 6. The germline V gene has CDR1 SGDLS and CDR2 YYNGEE. The CDR3 here is CASSDGTANNYGYTF. Here the CDR3 DNA reads TGTGCCAGCAGCGACGGGACAGCTAATAACTATGGCTACACCTTC.